Listed here are 18 T cell receptor beta chains from one sample, sequenced in a study of blood T cell repertoires in COVID-19. Sequencing was performed with immunoSEQ multiplex PCR; in TCRdb, only in-frame clones are kept and a portion is missing. In the table there are 110,000 to 150,000 clones, approximately 80% of which are singletons. The specimen was peripheral blood. The receptor source for this set is a man in his 70s who had recovered from COVID-19.

The V call is TRBV5-1, the J call TRBJ2-1; D possibly corresponds to TRBD2 (6 bases). V was clipped by 0 bases and J by 6 bases, with 10 bases between them. The germline V gene has CDR1 SGHRS and CDR2 YFSETQ. This CDR3 region has 14 residues. The CDR3 DNA reads TGCGCCAGCAGCTTGGAACTAGCCGGCAATGAGCAGTTCTTC. Its translation: CASSLELAGNEQFF. Together with reference TRBV5-1 and TRBJ2-1, the CDR3 gives the full variable domain: KAGVTQTPRYLIKTRGQQVTLSCSPISGHRSVSWYQQTPGQGLQFLFEYFSETQRNKGNFPGRFSGRQFSNSRSEMNVSTLELGDSALYLCASSLELAGNEQFFGPGTRLTVL.

This chain connects TRBV6-5 to TRBJ2-7, with D perhaps matching TRBD1 (5 bases). Deletions cut 10 bases from V and 2 bases from J, with 15 bases between. The length of the CDR3 is 13 residues. Per the germline V gene, CDR1 is MNHEY and CDR2 is SVGAGI. This CDR3 reads CATHSQGTYEQYF. The CDR3 bases are TGTGCCACCCACTCCCAGGGAACCTACGAGCAGTACTTC.

CDR3 sequence (DNA): TGTGCCAGCAGTTACTCCGAGTCCATGGCCGGGGAGCTGTTTTTT. Residues: CASSYSESMAGELFF. This chain links TRBV6-5 with TRBJ2-2, with unresolved D. Germline CDR1 MNHEY, CDR2 SVGAGI. This CDR3 comprises 15 residues. V lost 0 bases and J 6 bases, leaving 11 bases between the germline ends.

The CDR3 DNA reads TGTGCCAGCAGCGTAGAGGGGACGAACACCGGGGAGCTGTTTTTT. Translated: CASSVEGTNTGELFF. The chain combines TRBV9 with TRBJ2-2; TRBD1 might be the D (5 bases). This CDR3 contains 15 residues. Germline loops: CDR1 SGDLS, CDR2 YYNGEE. V gave up 0 bases and J gave up 0 bases, with 6 bases separating them.

This sequence joins TRBV21-1 and TRBJ2-2; the table gives TRBD2 as D, unverified against the DNA. TRBV21-1 is a pseudogene. The CDR3 sequence is 20 residues long. CDR3 loop: CASSKREGCGLAGGSGELFF. CDR3 in DNA: TGTGCCAGCAGCAAAAGGGAGGGTTGCGGGCTAGCGGGAGGATCTGGGGAGCTGTTTTTT.

The chain links TRBV15 to TRBJ2-7; maybe TRBD1 (5 bases). There are 14 residues in the CDR3. CDR1 is LNHNV, CDR2 YYDKDF, per germline (reference sequence). V was cut by 5 bases and J by 6 bases, with 17 bases left in between. The CDR3 DNA reads TGTGCCACCAGCCAGGAAGGCAGGGAAACCGAGCAGTACTTC. This encodes CATSQEGRETEQYF.

J is TRBJ2-7 and V is TRBV19; 11 bases line up with TRBD2. V shed 5 bases and J 3 bases; nucleotides not matched to a gene: 12. Germline CDR1 LNHDA, CDR2 SQIVND (reference sequence). The CDR3 length is 17 residues. As DNA, the CDR3 is TGTGCCAGTAGTCCCCCGAGCGGGACTAGCGGTCTCTACGAGCAGTACTTC. Amino acids: CASSPPSGTSGLYEQYF.

The chain employs TRBV30 and TRBJ1-5; tentatively, D is TRBD1 (5 bases). Between the trimmed V and J ends, which lost 1 base and 7 bases, there was a span of 11 bases. This CDR3 is 13 amino acids long. Germline V gene data show CDR1 as GTSNPN and CDR2 as SVGIG (reference sequence). DNA of the CDR3: TGTGCCTGGAGTGAACAGGCCGGCCAGCCCCAGCATTTT. Translated: CAWSEQAGQPQHF.

J is TRBJ2-6 and V is TRBV7-9, with 11 bases aligning to TRBD2. The trim removed 5 bases at V and 2 bases at J, leaving 14 bases unmatched. The length of the CDR3 is 20 residues. Germline V gene sequence: CDR1 SEHNR, CDR2 FQNEAQ (reference sequence). The CDR3 spells CASSTRLAGTPRAGANVLTF. The CDR3 region has the DNA TGTGCCAGCAGCACCCGACTAGCGGGGACGCCCAGGGCTGGGGCCAACGTCCTGACTTTC.

V usage is TRBV2 and J usage is TRBJ2-3; the D gene is possibly TRBD2 (6 bases). The CDR3 sequence is 16 residues long. V lost 4 bases, J lost 0 bases, and 14 bases lay in between. From germline, CDR1 is SNHLY and CDR2 FYNNEI. This chain's CDR3 is CASSVRGGASTDTQYF. The CDR3 nucleotides read TGTGCCAGCAGTGTAAGGGGAGGTGCTAGCACAGATACGCAGTATTTT.

This chain links TRBV29-1 with TRBJ1-2; D is unclear. CDR3 length equals 12 residues. V was trimmed by 3 bases and J by 6 bases, leaving 11 bases between them. Germline V gene sequence: CDR1 SQVTM, CDR2 ANQGSEA. The CDR3 spells CSVETAENGYTF. CDR3 nucleotides: TGCAGCGTTGAGACTGCTGAAAATGGCTACACCTTC.

The chain recombines TRBV5-5 with TRBJ2-2; weak D call: TRBD2 (6 bases). The germline V gene encodes CDR1 SGHKS and CDR2 YYEKEE (reference sequence). This CDR3 contains 14 residues. Deletions cut 0 bases from V and 6 bases from J, with 9 bases between. CDR3 DNA sequence: TGTGCCAGCAGCTTGGTCAGGGACTCCGGGGAGCTGTTTTTT. Its translation: CASSLVRDSGELFF.

The J gene is TRBJ1-4, the V gene TRBV15; D is perhaps TRBD1 (5 bases). V lost 2 bases and J lost 0, with 10 bases in between. This CDR3 contains 16 residues. Per germline, CDR1 LNHNV and CDR2 YYDKDF (reference sequence). The CDR3 coding sequence is TGTGCCACCAGCAGAAGTAGGGGATCAACTAATGAAAAACTGTTTTTT. Translating gives CATSRSRGSTNEKLFF.

This rearrangement joins TRBV10-1 to TRBJ2-3; no firm D call. Germline loops: CDR1 WNHNN, CDR2 SYGVQD (reference sequence). The CDR3 consists of 13 residues. The V end was cut by 0 bases, the J end by 5 bases, with 6 bases between. The CDR3 here is CASSESPEDTQYF. CDR3 nucleotides: TGCGCCAGCAGTGAGTCTCCAGAAGATACGCAGTATTTT.

This clone has ten or more counts. The chain carries TRBV18 and TRBJ2-7, with 8 bases identical to TRBD2. The CDR3 runs 14 residues. Germline CDR1 reads KGHSH; CDR2 reads LQKENI. Trimming took 4 bases from V and 0 from J; bases not matched to a gene: 2. As DNA, the CDR3 is TGTGCCAGCTCACAGGGACTAGTCTCCTACGAGCAGTACTTC. This translates into CASSQGLVSYEQYF.

The chain is built from TRBV6-5 and TRBJ2-7; D is uncertain. V lost 2 bases, J lost 0 bases, and 11 bases lay in between. The CDR3 loop spans 15 amino acids. Germline loops: CDR1 MNHEY, CDR2 SVGAGI. DNA of the CDR3: TGTGCCAGCAGTTACGCGTTCGTCGGCTCCTACGAGCAGTACTTC. This sequence encodes CASSYAFVGSYEQYF.

The rearrangement uses TRBV5-1 and TRBJ2-1; weak D call: TRBD2 (6 bases). The germline V and J ends were trimmed by 4 bases and 9 bases, with 23 bases remaining between them. The CDR3 is made up of 16 amino acids. CDR1 and CDR2 from the germline V gene are SGHRS and YFSETQ. The CDR3 reads CASSVAGSLPLIEQFF. For the CDR3, the DNA is TGCGCCAGCAGCGTGGCGGGGTCACTTCCCCTTATTGAGCAGTTCTTC. Drawing the rest from reference TRBV5-1 and TRBJ2-1, the complete variable domain is KAGVTQTPRYLIKTRGQQVTLSCSPISGHRSVSWYQQTPGQGLQFLFEYFSETQRNKGNFPGRFSGRQFSNSRSEMNVSTLELGDSALYLCASSVAGSLPLIEQFFGPGTRLTVL.

The V call is TRBV12-5, the J call TRBJ2-1, with a weak D call TRBD2 (10 bases). Trimming took off 7 bases at V and 2 bases at J, with 27 bases between the two ends. Germline CDR1 and CDR2: LGHNT and FRNRAP. The CDR3 totals 19 residues. The CDR3 loop reads CASDRDREGSGRTYNEQFF. CDR3 DNA: TGTGCTAGTGATCGGGACAGGGAGGGTAGCGGGAGGACCTACAATGAGCAGTTCTTC.